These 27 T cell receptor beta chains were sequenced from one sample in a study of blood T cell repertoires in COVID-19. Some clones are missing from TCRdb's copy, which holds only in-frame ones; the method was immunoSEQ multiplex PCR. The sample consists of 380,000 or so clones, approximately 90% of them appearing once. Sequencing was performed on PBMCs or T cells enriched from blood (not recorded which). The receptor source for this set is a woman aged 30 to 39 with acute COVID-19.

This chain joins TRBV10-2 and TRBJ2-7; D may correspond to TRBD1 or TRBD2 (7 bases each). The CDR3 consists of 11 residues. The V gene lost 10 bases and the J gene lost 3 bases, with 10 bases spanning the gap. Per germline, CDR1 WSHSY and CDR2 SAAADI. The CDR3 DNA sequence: TGCGCCACCAGGGGGGGCTACGAGCAGTACTTC. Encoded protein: CATRGGYEQYF.

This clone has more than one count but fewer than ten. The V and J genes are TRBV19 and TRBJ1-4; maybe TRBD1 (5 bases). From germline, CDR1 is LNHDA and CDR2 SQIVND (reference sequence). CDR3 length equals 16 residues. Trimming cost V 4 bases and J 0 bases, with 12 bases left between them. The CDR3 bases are TGTGCCAGTAGTAGGGGACTCTTTGCAACTAATGAAAAACTGTTTTTT. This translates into CASSRGLFATNEKLFF.

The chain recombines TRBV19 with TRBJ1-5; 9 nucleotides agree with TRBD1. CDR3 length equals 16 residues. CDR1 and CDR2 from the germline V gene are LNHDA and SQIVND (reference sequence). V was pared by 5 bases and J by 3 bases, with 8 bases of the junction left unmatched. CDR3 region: CASSSDGQGFNQPQHF. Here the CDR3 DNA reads TGTGCCAGTAGTTCGGATGGACAGGGGTTCAATCAGCCCCAGCATTTT.

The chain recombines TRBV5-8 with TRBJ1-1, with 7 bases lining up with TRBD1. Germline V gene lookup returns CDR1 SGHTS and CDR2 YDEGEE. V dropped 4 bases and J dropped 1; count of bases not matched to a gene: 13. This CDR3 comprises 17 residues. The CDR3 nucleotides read TGTGCCAGCAGCCCGCTGGACAGGCCTCGGGGGAACACTGAAGCTTTCTTT. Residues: CASSPLDRPRGNTEAFF. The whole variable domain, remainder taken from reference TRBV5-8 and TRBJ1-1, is EAGVTQSPTHLIKTRGQQATLRCSPISGHTSVYWYQQALGLGLQFLLWYDEGEERNRGNFPPRFSGRQFPNYSSELNVNALELEDSALYLCASSPLDRPRGNTEAFFGQGTRLTVV.

The CDR3 sequence: CASSIGTGGNQPQHF. The CDR3 region has the DNA TGTGCCAGTAGTATCGGTACCGGAGGCAATCAGCCCCAGCATTTT. The chain uses TRBV19 and TRBJ1-5; D gene uncertain. Trimming cost V 3 bases and J 2 bases, with 11 bases left between them. Germline V lookup: CDR1 LNHDA, CDR2 SQIVND (reference sequence). The CDR3 is made up of 15 amino acids.

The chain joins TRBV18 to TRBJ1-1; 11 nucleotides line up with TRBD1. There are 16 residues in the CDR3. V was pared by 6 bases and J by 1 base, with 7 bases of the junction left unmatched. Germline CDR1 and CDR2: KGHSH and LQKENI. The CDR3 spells CASSPGQGAWNTEAFF. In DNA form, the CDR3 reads TGTGCCAGCTCCCCAGGACAGGGGGCCTGGAACACTGAAGCTTTCTTT.

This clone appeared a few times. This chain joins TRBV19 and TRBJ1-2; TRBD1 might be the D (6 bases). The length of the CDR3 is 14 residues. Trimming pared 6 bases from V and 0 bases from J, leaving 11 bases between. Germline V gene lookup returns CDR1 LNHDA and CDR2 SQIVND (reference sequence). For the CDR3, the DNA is TGTGCCAGTAGACGACAGGCCTCTAACTATGGCTACACCTTC. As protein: CASRRQASNYGYTF.

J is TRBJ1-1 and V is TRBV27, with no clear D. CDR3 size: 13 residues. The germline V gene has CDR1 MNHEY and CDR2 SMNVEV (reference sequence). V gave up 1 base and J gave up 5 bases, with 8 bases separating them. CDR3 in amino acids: CASSLWLRTEAFF. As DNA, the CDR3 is TGTGCCAGCAGTTTATGGCTGCGGACTGAAGCTTTCTTT.

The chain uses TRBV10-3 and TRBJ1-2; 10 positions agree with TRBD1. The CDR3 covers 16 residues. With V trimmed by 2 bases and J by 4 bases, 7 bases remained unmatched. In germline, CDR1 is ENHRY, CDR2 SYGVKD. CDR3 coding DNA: TGTGCCATCAGTGAGCGCGGGACAGGGGAATTCTATGGCTACACCTTC. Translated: CAISERGTGEFYGYTF.

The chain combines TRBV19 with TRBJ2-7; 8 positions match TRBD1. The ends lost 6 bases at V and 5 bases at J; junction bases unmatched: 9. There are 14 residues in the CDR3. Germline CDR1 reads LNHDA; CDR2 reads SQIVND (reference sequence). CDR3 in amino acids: CASRSWQGADEQYF. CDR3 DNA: TGTGCCAGTAGGTCCTGGCAGGGGGCTGACGAGCAGTACTTC.

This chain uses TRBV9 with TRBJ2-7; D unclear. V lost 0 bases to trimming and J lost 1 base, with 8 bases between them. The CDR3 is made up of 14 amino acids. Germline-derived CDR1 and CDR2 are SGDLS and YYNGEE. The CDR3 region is CASSVADNSYEQYF. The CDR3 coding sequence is TGTGCCAGCAGCGTAGCCGACAATTCCTACGAGCAGTACTTC.

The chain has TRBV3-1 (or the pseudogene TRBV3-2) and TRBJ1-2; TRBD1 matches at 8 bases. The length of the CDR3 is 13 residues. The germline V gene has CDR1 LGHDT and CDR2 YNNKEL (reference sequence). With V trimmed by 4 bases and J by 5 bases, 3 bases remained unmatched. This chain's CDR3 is CASSLDRAYGYTF. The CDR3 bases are TGTGCCAGCAGCCTGGACAGGGCTTATGGCTACACCTTC.

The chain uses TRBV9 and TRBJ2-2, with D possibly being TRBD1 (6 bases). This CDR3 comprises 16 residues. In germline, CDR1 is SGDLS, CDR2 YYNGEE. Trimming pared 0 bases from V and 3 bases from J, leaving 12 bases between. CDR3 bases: TGTGCCAGCAGCGTAGCCCCGGGACACTACACCGGGGAGCTGTTTTTT. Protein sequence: CASSVAPGHYTGELFF.

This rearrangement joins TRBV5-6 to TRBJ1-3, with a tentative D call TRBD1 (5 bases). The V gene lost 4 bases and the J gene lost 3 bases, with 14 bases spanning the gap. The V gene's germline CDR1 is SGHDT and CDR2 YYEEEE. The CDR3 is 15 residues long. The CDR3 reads CASSLRVRRGNTIYF. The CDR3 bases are TGTGCCAGCAGCCTCAGGGTTCGTCGTGGAAACACCATATATTTT.

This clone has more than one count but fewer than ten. The CDR3: CASSDLLGGAGQPQHF. The DNA of the CDR3 is TGTGCCAGCAGTGACCTTCTGGGGGGGGCCGGTCAGCCCCAGCATTTT. This chain links TRBV2 with TRBJ1-5; D is possibly TRBD1 (6 bases). The CDR3 is 16 residues long. The ends were cut back, 3 bases at V and 6 bases at J, with 18 bases in the middle. Per germline, CDR1 SNHLY and CDR2 FYNNEI.

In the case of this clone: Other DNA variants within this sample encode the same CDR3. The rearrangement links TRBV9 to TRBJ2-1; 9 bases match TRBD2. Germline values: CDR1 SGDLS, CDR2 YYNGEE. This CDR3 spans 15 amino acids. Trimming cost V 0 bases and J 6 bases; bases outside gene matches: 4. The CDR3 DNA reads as TGTGCCAGCAGCGTAGGTGGTAGCGGGGGCAATGAGCAGTTCTTC. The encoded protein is CASSVGGSGGNEQFF. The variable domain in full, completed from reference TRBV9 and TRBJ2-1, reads DSGVTQTPKHLITATGQRVTLRCSPRSGDLSVYWYQQSLDQGLQFLIQYYNGEERAKGNILERFSAQQFPDLHSELNLSSLELGDSALYFCASSVGGSGGNEQFFGPGTRLTVL.

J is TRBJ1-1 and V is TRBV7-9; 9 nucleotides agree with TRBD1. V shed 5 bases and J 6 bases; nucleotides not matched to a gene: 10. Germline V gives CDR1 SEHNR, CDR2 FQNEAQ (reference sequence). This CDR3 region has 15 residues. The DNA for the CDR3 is TGTGCCAGCAGCACCGACAGGGGGATCCAGCCTGAAGCTTTCTTT. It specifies CASSTDRGIQPEAFF.

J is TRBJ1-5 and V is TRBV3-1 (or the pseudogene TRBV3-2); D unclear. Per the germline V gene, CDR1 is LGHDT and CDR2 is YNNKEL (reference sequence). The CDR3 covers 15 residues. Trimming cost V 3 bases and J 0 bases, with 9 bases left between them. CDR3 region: CASSQAGNSNQPQHF. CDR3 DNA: TGTGCCAGCAGCCAGGCCGGGAATAGCAATCAGCCCCAGCATTTT.

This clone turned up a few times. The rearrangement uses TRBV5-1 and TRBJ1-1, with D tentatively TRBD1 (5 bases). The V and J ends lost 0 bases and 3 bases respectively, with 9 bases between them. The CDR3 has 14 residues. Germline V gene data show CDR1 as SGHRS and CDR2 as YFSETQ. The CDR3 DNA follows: TGCGCCAGCAGCTTGGCCCCGGGGGACACTGAAGCTTTCTTT. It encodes CASSLAPGDTEAFF.

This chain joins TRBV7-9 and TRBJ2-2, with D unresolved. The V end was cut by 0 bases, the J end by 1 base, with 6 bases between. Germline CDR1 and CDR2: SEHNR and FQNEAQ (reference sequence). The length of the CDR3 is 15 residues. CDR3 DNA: TGTGCCAGCAGCTTAGCGCACGGGAACACCGGGGAGCTGTTTTTT. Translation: CASSLAHGNTGELFF.

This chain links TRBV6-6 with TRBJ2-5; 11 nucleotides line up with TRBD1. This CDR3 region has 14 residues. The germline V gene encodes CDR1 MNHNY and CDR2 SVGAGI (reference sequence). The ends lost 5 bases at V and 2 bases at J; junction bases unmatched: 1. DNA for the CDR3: TGTGCCAGCAGTCGGGACAGGGGGCAAGAGACCCAGTACTTC. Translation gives CASSRDRGQETQYF.

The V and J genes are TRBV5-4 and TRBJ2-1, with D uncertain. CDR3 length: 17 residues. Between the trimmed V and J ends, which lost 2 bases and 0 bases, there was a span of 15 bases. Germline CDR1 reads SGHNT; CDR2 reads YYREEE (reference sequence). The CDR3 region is CASSFDSIRSSYNEQFF. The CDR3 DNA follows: TGTGCCAGCAGCTTTGACTCGATCCGGAGCTCCTACAATGAGCAGTTCTTC.

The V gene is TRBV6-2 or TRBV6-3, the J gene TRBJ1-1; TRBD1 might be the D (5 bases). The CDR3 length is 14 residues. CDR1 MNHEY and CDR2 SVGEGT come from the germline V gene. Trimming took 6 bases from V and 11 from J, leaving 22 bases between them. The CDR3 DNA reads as TGTGCCAGCAGCCAACTCCTCTTGGGGGGGGACGCTTTCTTT. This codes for CASSQLLLGGDAFF.

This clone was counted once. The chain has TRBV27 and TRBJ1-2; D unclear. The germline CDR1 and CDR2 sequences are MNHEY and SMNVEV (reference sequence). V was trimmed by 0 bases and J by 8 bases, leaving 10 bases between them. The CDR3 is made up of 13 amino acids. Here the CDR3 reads CASSLSRVGGYTF. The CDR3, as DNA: TGTGCCAGCAGTTTATCGCGGGTGGGGGGCTACACCTTC.

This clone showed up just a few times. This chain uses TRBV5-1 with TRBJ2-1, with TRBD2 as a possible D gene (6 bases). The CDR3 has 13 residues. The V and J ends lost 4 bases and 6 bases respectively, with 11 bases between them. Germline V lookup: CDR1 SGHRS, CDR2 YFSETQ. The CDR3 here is CASSQSTSNEQFF. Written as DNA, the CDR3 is TGCGCCAGCAGCCAATCGACTAGCAATGAGCAGTTCTTC.

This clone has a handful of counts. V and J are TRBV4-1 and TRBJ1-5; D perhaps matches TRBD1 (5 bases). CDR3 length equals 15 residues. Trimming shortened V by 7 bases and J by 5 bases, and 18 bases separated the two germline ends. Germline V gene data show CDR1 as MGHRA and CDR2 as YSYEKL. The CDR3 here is CASKMTVTADQPQHF. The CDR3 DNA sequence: TGCGCCAGCAAAATGACAGTGACGGCGGATCAGCCCCAGCATTTT.

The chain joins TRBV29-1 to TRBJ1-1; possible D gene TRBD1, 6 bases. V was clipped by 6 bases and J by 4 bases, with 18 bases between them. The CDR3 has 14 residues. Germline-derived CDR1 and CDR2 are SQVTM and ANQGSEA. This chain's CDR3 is CSVSDSRRITEAFF. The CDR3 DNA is TGCAGCGTCTCGGACAGTCGGAGGATCACTGAAGCTTTCTTT.